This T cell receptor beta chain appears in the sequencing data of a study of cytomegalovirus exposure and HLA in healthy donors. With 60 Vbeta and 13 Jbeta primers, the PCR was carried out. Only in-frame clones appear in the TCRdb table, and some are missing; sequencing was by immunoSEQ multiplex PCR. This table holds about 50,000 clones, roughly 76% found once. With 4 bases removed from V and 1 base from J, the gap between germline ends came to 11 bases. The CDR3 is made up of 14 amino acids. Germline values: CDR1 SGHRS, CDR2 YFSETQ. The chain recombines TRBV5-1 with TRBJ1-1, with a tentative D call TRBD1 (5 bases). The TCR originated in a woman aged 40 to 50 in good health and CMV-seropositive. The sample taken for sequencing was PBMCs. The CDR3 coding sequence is TGCGCCAGCAGCCTATATGGACAGAACACTGAAGCTTTCTTT. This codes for CASSLYGQNTEAFF.